Each of the 22 T cell receptor beta chains below was sequenced from the same sample in a study of T cell responses to AZD1222 COVID-19 vaccine. Profiling relied on immunoSEQ multiplex PCR, and the TCRdb table lists in-frame clones only, not all of them. The repertoire includes 150,000 or so clones, about 90% of them detected once, and roughly 3.5% sits in the top ten. The sequenced sample was peripheral blood, obtained 28 days after the second AZD1222 dose. The receptors originated from an adult who received the AZD1222 COVID-19 vaccine.

J is TRBJ2-3 and V is TRBV27; no reliable D call. With 6 bases removed from V and 2 bases from J, the gap between germline ends came to 9 bases. The CDR3 consists of 13 residues. The germline V gene encodes CDR1 MNHEY and CDR2 SMNVEV (reference sequence). CDR3 loop: CASRGGNTDTQYF. CDR3 sequence (DNA): TGTGCCAGCAGGGGTGGGAACACAGATACGCAGTATTTT.

The CDR3, as DNA: TGTGCCACCAGTGACCCCGGCTCCCTCAATCAGCCCCAGCATTTT. Translating gives CATSDPGSLNQPQHF. This chain uses TRBV24-1 with TRBJ1-5; D is uncertain. Germline CDR1 KGHDR, CDR2 SFDVKD. Trimming stripped 4 bases from V and 3 bases from J, with 12 bases between. This CDR3 comprises 15 residues.

CDR3 nucleotide sequence: TGTGCCAGCAGTTTGACGGGGTGGGGCGCCGATGGCTACACCTTC. Translating it yields CASSLTGWGADGYTF. The chain employs TRBV5-5 and TRBJ1-2; D perhaps matches TRBD1 (5 bases). Trimming stripped 5 bases from V and 6 bases from J, with 20 bases between. Germline loops: CDR1 SGHKS, CDR2 YYEKEE (reference sequence). The CDR3 has 15 amino acids.

CDR3 bases: TGTGCCAGCAGCTTAGCGGGGGGCAGGGGAACTGAAGCTTTCTTT. Amino acid sequence: CASSLAGGRGTEAFF. The chain carries TRBV7-6 and TRBJ1-1, with D possibly matching TRBD1 (6 bases). CDR1 and CDR2 from the germline V gene are SGHVS and FNYEAQ. V was pared by 0 bases and J by 5 bases, with 13 bases between. The CDR3 covers 15 residues.

CDR3 in amino acids: CASSRGLNNEQFF. CDR3 DNA: TGTGCCAGCTCCAGGGGCCTCAACAATGAGCAGTTCTTC. The V call is TRBV18, the J call TRBJ2-1, with a possible D match to TRBD1 (6 bases). The CDR3 loop spans 13 amino acids. The V gene lost 6 bases and the J gene lost 5 bases, with 11 bases spanning the gap. The germline V gene has CDR1 KGHSH and CDR2 LQKENI.

The chain recombines TRBV18 with TRBJ1-5, with D perhaps matching TRBD1 (5 bases). Germline assignment: CDR1 KGHSH and CDR2 LQKENI. Trimming took 5 bases from V and 5 from J, leaving 7 bases between them. The CDR3 has 12 residues. The CDR3 sequence is CASSGGDQPQHF. CDR3 sequence (DNA): TGTGCCAGCTCAGGAGGGGATCAGCCCCAGCATTTT.

This sequence joins TRBV7-9 and TRBJ1-6; TRBD1 matches at 8 bases. CDR3 length equals 16 residues. V lost 5 bases and J lost 4; bases outside the gene matches: 7. Germline V gene lookup returns CDR1 SEHNR and CDR2 FQNEAQ (reference sequence). CDR3 region: CASSLAGGRYNSPLHF. CDR3 DNA: TGTGCCAGCAGCCTCGCAGGGGGCAGGTATAATTCACCCCTCCACTTT.

The V call is TRBV10-3, the J call TRBJ1-6, with 8 bases aligning to TRBD1. CDR3 size: 15 residues. The germline CDR1 and CDR2 sequences are ENHRY and SYGVKD. Trimming took 2 bases from V and 5 from J; bases not matched to a gene: 2. The CDR3 is CAISERTGNNSPLHF. The CDR3 DNA reads TGTGCCATCAGTGAGCGGACAGGGAATAATTCACCCCTCCACTTT.

The V call is TRBV25-1, the J call TRBJ2-7; 13 bases fit TRBD2. The germline CDR1 and CDR2 sequences are MGHDK and SYGVNS. After removal of 3 bases from V and 4 bases from J, the junction contained 9 bases not matched to a gene. The CDR3 length is 17 residues. This CDR3 reads CASSEPGLAGVVYEQYF. The CDR3 DNA reads TGTGCCAGCAGTGAGCCAGGACTAGCGGGAGTTGTTTACGAGCAGTACTTC.

The table lists this clone with a few counts. The chain recombines TRBV28 with TRBJ1-1; D gene uncertain. Germline V gene lookup returns CDR1 MDHEN and CDR2 SYDVKM. Trimming took off 3 bases at V and 8 bases at J, with 7 bases between the two ends. The CDR3 runs to 11 residues. As DNA, the CDR3 is TGTGCCAGCAGTTTTCTCGGGGAAGCTTTCTTT. Residues: CASSFLGEAFF.

This clone has a single count. The CDR3: CASSLGVEYGYTF. The CDR3 bases are TGTGCCAGCAGTCTCGGGGTGGAGTATGGCTACACCTTC. V is TRBV6-5 and J is TRBJ1-2; no reliable D call. V was shortened by 5 bases and J by 5 bases, with 12 bases between the two germline ends. The CDR3 length is 13 residues. Germline CDR1 reads MNHEY; CDR2 reads SVGAGI.

The CDR3, as DNA: TGTGCCAGCAGTTTGGGACAGCTCTACAATGAGCAGTTCTTC. Amino acid sequence: CASSLGQLYNEQFF. V gene TRBV28 combines with J gene TRBJ2-1; 7 bases agree with TRBD1. V trimming: 3 bases; J trimming: 3 bases; junction bases outside the gene matches: 2. Germline loops: CDR1 MDHEN, CDR2 SYDVKM. The CDR3 consists of 14 residues. The full variable domain, its missing parts supplied by reference TRBV28 and TRBJ2-1, is DVKVTQSSRYLVKRTGEKVFLECVQDMDHENMFWYRQDPGLGLRLIYFSYDVKMKEKGDIPEGYSVSREKKERFSLILESASTNQTSMYLCASSLGQLYNEQFFGPGTRLTVL.

The chain recombines TRBV30 with TRBJ1-5; D is uncertain. The V gene's germline CDR1 is GTSNPN and CDR2 SVGIG (reference sequence). CDR3 size: 13 residues. The V end lost 5 bases, the J end lost 3 bases, and 11 bases lay between the germline ends. The CDR3 region has the DNA TGTGCCTGGCAACGTAACAACAATCAGCCCCAGCATTTT. Protein sequence: CAWQRNNNQPQHF. The whole variable domain, remainder taken from reference TRBV30 and TRBJ1-5, is SQTIHQWPATLVQPVGSPLSLECTVEGTSNPNLYWYRQAAGRGLQLLFYSVGIGQISSEVPQNLSASRPQDRQFILSSKKLLLSDSGFYLCAWQRNNNQPQHFGDGTRLSIL.

V usage is TRBV5-4 and J usage is TRBJ2-5, with 8 bases lining up with TRBD1. The CDR3 is 17 amino acids. Germline-derived CDR1 and CDR2 are SGHNT and YYREEE (reference sequence). The V gene end was trimmed by 4 bases and the J gene end by 0 bases; junction bases not matched to a gene: 11. The CDR3 loop reads CASSRGQARGYQETQYF. CDR3 nucleotides: TGTGCCAGCAGCCGGGGACAGGCAAGGGGGTACCAAGAGACCCAGTACTTC.

V is TRBV27 and J is TRBJ2-1, with TRBD2 identical over 9 bases. Germline lookup yields CDR1 MNHEY and CDR2 SMNVEV (reference sequence). V lost 6 bases to trimming and J lost 9 bases; unmatched junction nucleotides: 15. The CDR3 has 16 residues. CDR3 protein: CASRPAGTSRVGEQFF. As DNA, the CDR3 is TGTGCCAGCAGGCCCGCTGGGACTAGCCGAGTCGGTGAGCAGTTCTTC.

This chain joins TRBV10-1 and TRBJ2-1, with 11 bases aligning to TRBD2. The junction had 7 bases not matched to a gene; V was cut back by 5 bases and J by 4 bases. There are 16 residues in the CDR3. CDR1 and CDR2 from the germline V gene are WNHNN and SYGVQD (reference sequence). The CDR3 loop reads CASSSLAGVQYNEQFF. Written as DNA, the CDR3 is TGCGCCAGCAGTTCACTAGCGGGAGTTCAATACAATGAGCAGTTCTTC.

CDR3 bases: TGTGCCAGCAGCTTGGGCGGGAGTAGGTTCGGGGAGCTGTTTTTT. Its protein is CASSLGGSRFGELFF. The V gene is TRBV5-4, the J gene TRBJ2-2; 7 bases fit TRBD2. V lost 0 bases, J lost 7 bases, and 6 bases stayed unmatched. Germline loops: CDR1 SGHNT, CDR2 YYREEE (reference sequence). This CDR3 is 15 amino acids long. Full variable domain (remainder filled in from reference TRBV5-4 and TRBJ2-2): ETGVTQSPTHLIKTRGQQVTLRCSSQSGHNTVSWYQQALGQGPQFIFQYYREEENGRGNFPPRFSGLQFPNYSSELNVNALELDDSALYLCASSLGGSRFGELFFGEGSRLTVL.

This chain links TRBV30 with TRBJ2-7; 7 bases match TRBD1. The germline V gene encodes CDR1 GTSNPN and CDR2 SVGIG (reference sequence). The CDR3 sequence is 12 residues long. With V trimmed by 1 base and J by 3 bases, 0 bases remained unmatched. This CDR3 reads CAWSGQGYEQYF. The CDR3 nucleotides read TGTGCCTGGAGTGGACAGGGCTACGAGCAGTACTTC. The full variable domain, with the rest looked up from reference TRBV30 and TRBJ2-7, is SQTIHQWPATLVQPVGSPLSLECTVEGTSNPNLYWYRQAAGRGLQLLFYSVGIGQISSEVPQNLSASRPQDRQFILSSKKLLLSDSGFYLCAWSGQGYEQYFGPGTRLTVT.

The chain links TRBV27 to TRBJ1-5; D unresolved. Germline loops: CDR1 MNHEY, CDR2 SMNVEV (reference sequence). Trimming removed 4 bases from V and 0 bases from J, with 7 bases in between. The CDR3 runs to 14 residues. CDR3 loop: CASSWADSNQPQHF. The DNA of the CDR3 is TGTGCCAGCAGTTGGGCAGATAGCAATCAGCCCCAGCATTTT.

The rearrangement joins TRBV5-8 to TRBJ1-1; 7 bases line up with TRBD1. The CDR3 spans 15 residues. V lost 0 bases to trimming and J lost 5 bases; unmatched junction nucleotides: 7. Germline V CDR1 and CDR2: SGHTS, YDEGEE. CDR3 in DNA: TGTGCCAGCAGCTTGGGACAGGGATTCTCAACTGAAGCTTTCTTT. Amino acid sequence: CASSLGQGFSTEAFF. Together with reference TRBV5-8 and TRBJ1-1, the CDR3 gives the full variable domain: EAGVTQSPTHLIKTRGQQATLRCSPISGHTSVYWYQQALGLGLQFLLWYDEGEERNRGNFPPRFSGRQFPNYSSELNVNALELEDSALYLCASSLGQGFSTEAFFGQGTRLTVV.

The chain is built from TRBV29-1 and TRBJ2-7, with D possibly TRBD2 on 5 matching bases. CDR3 length equals 11 residues. The germline V and J ends were trimmed by 5 bases and 7 bases, with 12 bases remaining between them. Germline V lookup: CDR1 SQVTM, CDR2 ANQGSEA. CDR3: CSVLGAREQYF. In DNA form, the CDR3 reads TGCAGCGTTCTGGGAGCCCGGGAGCAGTACTTC.

The chain combines TRBV6-5 with TRBJ1-2; 10 nucleotides agree with TRBD1. V trimming: 4 bases; J trimming: 5 bases; junction bases outside the gene matches: 1. In germline, CDR1 is MNHEY, CDR2 SVGAGI. The CDR3 is made up of 13 amino acids. The CDR3 is CASSWDRGYGYTF. The DNA of the CDR3 is TGTGCCAGCAGTTGGGACAGGGGTTATGGCTACACCTTC.